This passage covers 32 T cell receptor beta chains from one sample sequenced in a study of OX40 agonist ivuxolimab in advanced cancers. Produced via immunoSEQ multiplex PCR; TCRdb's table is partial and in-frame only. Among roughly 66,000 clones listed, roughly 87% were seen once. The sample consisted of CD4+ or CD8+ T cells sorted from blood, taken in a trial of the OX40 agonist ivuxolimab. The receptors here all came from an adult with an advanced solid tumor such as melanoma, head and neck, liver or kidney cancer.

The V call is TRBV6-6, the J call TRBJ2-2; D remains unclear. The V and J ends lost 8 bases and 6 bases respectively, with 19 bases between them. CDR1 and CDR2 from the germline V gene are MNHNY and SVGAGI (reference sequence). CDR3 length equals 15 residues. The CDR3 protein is CASSIRINRAGELFF. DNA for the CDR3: TGTGCCAGCTCGATTCGGATAAATAGAGCCGGGGAGCTGTTTTTT.

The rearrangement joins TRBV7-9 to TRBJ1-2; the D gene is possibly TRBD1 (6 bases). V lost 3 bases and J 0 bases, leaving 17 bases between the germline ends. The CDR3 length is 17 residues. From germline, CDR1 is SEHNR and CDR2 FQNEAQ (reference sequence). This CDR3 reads CASSLRDIGSSNYGYTF. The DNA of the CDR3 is TGTGCCAGCAGCTTGAGGGACATCGGCTCATCTAACTATGGCTACACCTTC.

The CDR3 loop is CASSVQGTNEKLFF. For the CDR3, the DNA is TGTGCCAGCAGCGTACAGGGGACTAATGAAAAACTGTTTTTT. The chain carries TRBV9 and TRBJ1-4; D is perhaps TRBD1 (6 bases). Trimming stripped 1 base from V and 2 bases from J, with 6 bases between. Germline loops: CDR1 SGDLS, CDR2 YYNGEE. CDR3 size: 14 residues.

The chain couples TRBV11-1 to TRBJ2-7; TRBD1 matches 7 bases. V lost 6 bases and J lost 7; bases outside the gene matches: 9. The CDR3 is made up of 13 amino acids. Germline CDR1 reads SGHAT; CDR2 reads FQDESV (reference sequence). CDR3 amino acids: CASRMTGLDEQYF. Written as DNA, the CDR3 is TGTGCCAGCAGAATGACAGGGTTGGATGAGCAGTACTTC.

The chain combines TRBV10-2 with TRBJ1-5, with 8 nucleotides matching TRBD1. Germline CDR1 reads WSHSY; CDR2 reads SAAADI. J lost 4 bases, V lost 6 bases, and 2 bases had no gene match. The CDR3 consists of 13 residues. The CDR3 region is CASRDRENQPQHF. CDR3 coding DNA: TGCGCCAGCAGGGACAGGGAAAATCAGCCCCAGCATTTT.

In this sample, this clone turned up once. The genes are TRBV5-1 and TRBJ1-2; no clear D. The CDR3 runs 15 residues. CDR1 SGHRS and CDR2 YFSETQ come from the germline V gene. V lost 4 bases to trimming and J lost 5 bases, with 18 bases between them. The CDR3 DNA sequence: TGCGCCAGCAGCGCCGGTGGGCGCCCAGGTTATGGCTACACCTTC. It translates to CASSAGGRPGYGYTF.

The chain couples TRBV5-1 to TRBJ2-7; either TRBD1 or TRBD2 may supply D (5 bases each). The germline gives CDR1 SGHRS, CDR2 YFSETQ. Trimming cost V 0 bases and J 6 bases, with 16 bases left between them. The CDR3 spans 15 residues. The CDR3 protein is CASSLDGARVSEQYF. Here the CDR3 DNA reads TGCGCCAGCAGCTTGGACGGGGCGAGAGTCTCCGAGCAGTACTTC.

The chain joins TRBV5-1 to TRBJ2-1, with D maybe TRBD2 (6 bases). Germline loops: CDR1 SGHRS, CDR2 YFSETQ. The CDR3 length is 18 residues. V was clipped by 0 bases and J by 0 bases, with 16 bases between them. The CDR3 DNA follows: TGCGCCAGCAGCTTGGCGGCACAGACTAGGACCTCCTACAATGAGCAGTTCTTC. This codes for CASSLAAQTRTSYNEQFF.

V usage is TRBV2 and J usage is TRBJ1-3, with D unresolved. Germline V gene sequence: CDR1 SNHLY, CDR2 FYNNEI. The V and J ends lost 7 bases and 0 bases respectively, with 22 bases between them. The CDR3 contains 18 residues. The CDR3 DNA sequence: TGTGCCAGCATCGCGGACTCTTCTCAACAATACTCTGGAAACACCATATATTTT. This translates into CASIADSSQQYSGNTIYF.

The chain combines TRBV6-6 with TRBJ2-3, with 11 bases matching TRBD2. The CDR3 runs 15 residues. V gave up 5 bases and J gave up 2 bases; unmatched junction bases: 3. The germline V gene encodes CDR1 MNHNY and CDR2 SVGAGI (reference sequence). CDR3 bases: TGTGCCAGCAGTACTAGCGGGAGCCCCACAGATACGCAGTATTTT. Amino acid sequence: CASSTSGSPTDTQYF.

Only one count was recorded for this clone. Written as DNA, the CDR3 is TGTGCCAGCCGGACAGGGAACCGGGGAACTGGAAACACCATATATTTT. Its translation is CASRTGNRGTGNTIYF. This rearrangement joins TRBV19 to TRBJ1-3; 8 nucleotides match TRBD1. After removal of 9 bases from V and 2 bases from J, the junction contained 12 bases not matched to a gene. The CDR3 covers 16 residues. CDR1 LNHDA and CDR2 SQIVND come from the germline V gene (reference sequence).

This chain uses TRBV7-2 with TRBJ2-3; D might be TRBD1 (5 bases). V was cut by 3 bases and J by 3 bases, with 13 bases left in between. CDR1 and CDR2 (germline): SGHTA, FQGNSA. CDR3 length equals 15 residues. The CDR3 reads CASSFQSRETDTQYF. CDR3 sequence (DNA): TGTGCCAGCAGCTTTCAGAGCAGGGAAACAGATACGCAGTATTTT.

Written as DNA, the CDR3 is TGCAGCGTACGACAGTCGAACACCGGGGAGCTGTTTTTT. This translates into CSVRQSNTGELFF. This sequence joins TRBV29-1 and TRBJ2-2; tentative D call: TRBD1 (5 bases). V lost 6 bases and J lost 0, with 8 bases in between. Germline V gene lookup returns CDR1 SQVTM and CDR2 ANQGSEA. The CDR3 covers 13 residues.

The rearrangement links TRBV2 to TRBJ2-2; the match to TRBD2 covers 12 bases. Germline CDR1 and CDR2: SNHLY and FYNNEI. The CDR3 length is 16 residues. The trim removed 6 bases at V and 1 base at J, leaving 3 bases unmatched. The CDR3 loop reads CASRTSGRGNTGELFF. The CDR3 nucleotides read TGTGCCAGCAGGACTAGCGGGAGAGGGAACACCGGGGAGCTGTTTTTT.

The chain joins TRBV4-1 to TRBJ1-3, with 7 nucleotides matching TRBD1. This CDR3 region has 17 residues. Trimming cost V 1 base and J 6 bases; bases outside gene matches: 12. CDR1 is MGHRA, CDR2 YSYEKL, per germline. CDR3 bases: TGCGCCAGCAGCCAAGCCGCGACAGGGCTATCGGAAAACACCATATATTTT. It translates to CASSQAATGLSENTIYF.

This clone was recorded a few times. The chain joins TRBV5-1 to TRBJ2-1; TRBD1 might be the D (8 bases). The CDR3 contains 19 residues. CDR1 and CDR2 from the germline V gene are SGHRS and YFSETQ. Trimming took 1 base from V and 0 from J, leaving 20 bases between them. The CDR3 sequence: CASSLSPGGGSRSYNEQFF. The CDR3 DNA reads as TGCGCCAGCAGCTTGAGTCCAGGGGGCGGGAGCCGCTCCTACAATGAGCAGTTCTTC.

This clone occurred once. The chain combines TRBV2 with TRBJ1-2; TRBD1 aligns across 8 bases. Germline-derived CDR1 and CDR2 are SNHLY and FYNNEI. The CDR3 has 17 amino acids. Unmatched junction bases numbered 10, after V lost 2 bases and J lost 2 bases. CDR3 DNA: TGTGCCAGCAGTGAATTGTCGCAGGGGGCCGTCAACTATGGCTACACCTTC. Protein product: CASSELSQGAVNYGYTF.

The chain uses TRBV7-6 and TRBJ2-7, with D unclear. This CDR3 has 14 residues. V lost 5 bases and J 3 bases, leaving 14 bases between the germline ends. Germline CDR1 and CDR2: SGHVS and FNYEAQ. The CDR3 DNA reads TGTGCCAGCAGCCCAACCGCACCAGGCTACGAGCAGTACTTC. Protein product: CASSPTAPGYEQYF.

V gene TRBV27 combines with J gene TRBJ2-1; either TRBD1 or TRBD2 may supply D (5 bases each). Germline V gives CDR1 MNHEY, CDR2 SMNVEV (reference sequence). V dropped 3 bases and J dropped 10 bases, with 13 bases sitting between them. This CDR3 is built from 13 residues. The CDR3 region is CASSLVRDREQFF. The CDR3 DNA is TGTGCCAGCAGTTTGGTCCGGGACCGCGAGCAGTTCTTC.

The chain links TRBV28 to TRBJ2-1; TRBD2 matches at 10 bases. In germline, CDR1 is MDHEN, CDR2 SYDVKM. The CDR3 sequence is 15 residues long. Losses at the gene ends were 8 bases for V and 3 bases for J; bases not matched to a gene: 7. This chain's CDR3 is CASPPLAGDYNEQFF. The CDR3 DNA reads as TGTGCCAGCCCCCCCCTAGCGGGGGACTACAATGAGCAGTTCTTC.

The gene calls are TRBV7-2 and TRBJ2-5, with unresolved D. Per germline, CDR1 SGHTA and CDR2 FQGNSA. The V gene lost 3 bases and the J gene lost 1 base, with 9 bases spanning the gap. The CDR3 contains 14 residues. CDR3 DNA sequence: TGTGCCAGCAGCTTGGCTTGGTCCCAAGAGACCCAGTACTTC. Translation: CASSLAWSQETQYF.

This CDR3 reads CASRGRTGWAYGYTF. As DNA, the CDR3 is TGTGCCAGCAGGGGACGGACAGGGTGGGCCTATGGCTACACCTTC. The chain couples TRBV5-8 to TRBJ1-2; 8 bases are shared with TRBD1. In germline, CDR1 is SGHTS, CDR2 YDEGEE. The CDR3 runs 15 residues. Unmatched junction bases numbered 10, after V lost 5 bases and J lost 4 bases.

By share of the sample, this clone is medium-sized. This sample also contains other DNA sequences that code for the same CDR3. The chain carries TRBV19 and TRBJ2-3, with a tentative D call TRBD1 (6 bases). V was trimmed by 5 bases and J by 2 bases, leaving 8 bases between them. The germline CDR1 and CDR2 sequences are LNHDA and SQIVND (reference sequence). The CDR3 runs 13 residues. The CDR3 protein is CASSWTVTDTQYF. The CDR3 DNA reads TGTGCCAGTAGTTGGACAGTCACAGATACGCAGTATTTT.

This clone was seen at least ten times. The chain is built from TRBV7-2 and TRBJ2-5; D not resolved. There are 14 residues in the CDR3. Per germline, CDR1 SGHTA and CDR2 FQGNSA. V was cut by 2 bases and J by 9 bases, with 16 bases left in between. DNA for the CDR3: TGTGCCAGCAGCTTAAACGTAAAGGGATCGTCCCAGTACTTC. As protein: CASSLNVKGSSQYF.

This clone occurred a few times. The CDR3 DNA sequence: TGTGCCAGCAGCCCACGTTATGAACAGGGCTCCTACAATGAGCAGTTCTTC. This gives the protein CASSPRYEQGSYNEQFF. The V gene is TRBV11-1, the J gene TRBJ2-1; maybe TRBD1 (6 bases). The V end lost 5 bases, the J end lost 0 bases, and 17 bases lay between the germline ends. Germline V gene sequence: CDR1 SGHAT, CDR2 FQDESV (reference sequence). CDR3 size: 17 residues.

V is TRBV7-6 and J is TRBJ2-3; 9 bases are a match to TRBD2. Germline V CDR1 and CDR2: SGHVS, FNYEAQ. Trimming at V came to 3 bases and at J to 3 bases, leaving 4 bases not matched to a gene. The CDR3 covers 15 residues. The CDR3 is CASSLTLAGTDTQYF. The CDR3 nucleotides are TGTGCCAGCAGCTTGACGCTAGCGGGGACAGATACGCAGTATTTT.

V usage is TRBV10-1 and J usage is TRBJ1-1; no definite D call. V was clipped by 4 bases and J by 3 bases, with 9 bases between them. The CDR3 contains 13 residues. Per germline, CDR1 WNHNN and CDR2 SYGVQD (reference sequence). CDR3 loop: CASSASVDTEAFF. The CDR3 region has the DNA TGCGCCAGCAGTGCGTCGGTGGACACTGAAGCTTTCTTT.

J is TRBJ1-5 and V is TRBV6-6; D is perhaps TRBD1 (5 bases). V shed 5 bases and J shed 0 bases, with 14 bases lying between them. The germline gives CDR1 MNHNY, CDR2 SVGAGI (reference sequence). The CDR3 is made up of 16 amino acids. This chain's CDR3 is CASSAPGTPSNQPQHF. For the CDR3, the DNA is TGTGCCAGCAGTGCCCCCGGGACGCCTAGCAATCAGCCCCAGCATTTT.

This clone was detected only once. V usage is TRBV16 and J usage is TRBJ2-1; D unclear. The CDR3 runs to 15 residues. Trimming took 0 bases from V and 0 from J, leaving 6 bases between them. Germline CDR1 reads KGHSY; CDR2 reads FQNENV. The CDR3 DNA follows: TGTGCCAGCAGCCAATCGGGAAGCTCCTACAATGAGCAGTTCTTC. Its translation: CASSQSGSSYNEQFF.

This CDR3 is CAWSAIQGRAFF. DNA for the CDR3: TGTGCCTGGAGTGCCATACAGGGGAGGGCTTTCTTT. The chain has TRBV30 and TRBJ1-1; 7 bases match TRBD1. This CDR3 is 12 amino acids long. V trimming: 1 base; J trimming: 11 bases; junction bases outside the gene matches: 7. Per the germline V gene, CDR1 is GTSNPN and CDR2 is SVGIG (reference sequence).

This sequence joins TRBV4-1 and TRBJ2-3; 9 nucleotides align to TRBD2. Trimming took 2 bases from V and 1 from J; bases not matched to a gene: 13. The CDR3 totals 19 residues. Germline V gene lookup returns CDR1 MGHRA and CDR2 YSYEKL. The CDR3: CASSQTYYGLAPGTDTQYF. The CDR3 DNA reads TGCGCCAGCAGCCAAACCTACTACGGACTAGCGCCTGGCACAGATACGCAGTATTTT.

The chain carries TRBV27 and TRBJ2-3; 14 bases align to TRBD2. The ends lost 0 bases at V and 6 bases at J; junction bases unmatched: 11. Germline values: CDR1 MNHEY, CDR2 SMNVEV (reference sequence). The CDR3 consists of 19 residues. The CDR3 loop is CASSLSGLAGVGRVDTQYF. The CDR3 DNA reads TGTGCCAGCAGTTTATCGGGACTAGCGGGAGTGGGTCGGGTGGATACGCAGTATTTT.